This TCR beta chain came from a study of blood T cell repertoires in COVID-19. Overall study context: Material from acute and convalescent COVID-19 was sourced from the United States, Italy and Spain.

Profiled with immunoSEQ multiplex PCR; TCRdb holds only in-frame clones, not every one. Counted here are roughly 330,000 clones, around 87% occurring once; the ten biggest clones make up roughly 5.3%. Germline V gives CDR1 SGHTA, CDR2 FQGNSA. V was clipped by 3 bases and J by 7 bases, with 15 bases between them. The CDR3 is made up of 14 amino acids. In assigning cohorts, the study relied on participant-reported clinical history. The J gene is TRBJ2-5, the V gene TRBV7-2; D not certain. The sequence derives from a young woman who had recovered from COVID-19. Sequenced material: PBMCs or T cells enriched from blood (not recorded which). For the CDR3, the DNA is TGTGCCAGCAGCTTTTACAACACCGGCGGGACCCAGTACTTC. The encoded protein is CASSFYNTGGTQYF. Based on the CDR3 plus reference TRBV7-2 and TRBJ2-5, the full variable domain is GAGVSQSPSNKVTEKGKDVELRCDPISGHTALYWYRQSLGQGLEFLIYFQGNSAPDKSGLPSDRFSAERTGGSVSTLTIQRTQQEDSAVYLCASSFYNTGGTQYFGPGTRLLVL.